These 8 T cell receptor beta chains were all obtained from the same sample, sequenced in a study of T cell responses to AZD1222 COVID-19 vaccine. Sequenced by immunoSEQ multiplex PCR; TCRdb stores in-frame clones only, minus some. The table records 80,000 or so clones, nearly 90% of them present only once. The starting material was peripheral blood, obtained on day 0 of AZD1222 vaccination. The receptors were gathered from an adult in good health.

The chain employs TRBV5-6 and TRBJ2-2; TRBD2 matches 15 bases. There are 18 residues in the CDR3. The germline gives CDR1 SGHDT, CDR2 YYEEEE. J was trimmed by 7 bases and V by 3 bases; bases with no gene match: 10. CDR3 sequence: CASSSRTSGRAFVGELFF. CDR3 bases: TGTGCCAGCAGCTCCCGGACTAGCGGGAGGGCCTTCGTCGGGGAGCTGTTTTTT. Using reference TRBV5-6 and TRBJ2-2 for the parts outside the CDR3, the full variable domain is DAGVTQSPTHLIKTRGQQVTLRCSPKSGHDTVSWYQQALGQGPQFIFQYYEEEERQRGNFPDRFSGHQFPNYSSELNVNALLLGDSALYLCASSSRTSGRAFVGELFFGEGSRLTVL.

In its sample, this clone was seen once. The genes are TRBV30 and TRBJ2-7; D possibly matches TRBD1 or TRBD2 (5 bases each). Germline V gene lookup returns CDR1 GTSNPN and CDR2 SVGIG (reference sequence). V was trimmed by 0 bases and J by 2 bases, leaving 11 bases between them. The CDR3 extends over 14 amino acids. As DNA, the CDR3 is TGTGCCTGGAGTGTGGGGGACGGGACCTACGAGCAGTACTTC. Translated: CAWSVGDGTYEQYF.

The J gene is TRBJ1-4, the V gene TRBV30; 7 nucleotides agree with TRBD1. The CDR3 loop spans 13 amino acids. J lost 14 bases, V lost 1 base, and 10 bases had no gene match. Germline V lookup: CDR1 GTSNPN, CDR2 SVGIG (reference sequence). CDR3 loop: CAWSAGTVLRLFF. The CDR3 bases are TGTGCCTGGAGTGCAGGGACAGTCTTACGGCTGTTTTTT.

CDR3 amino acids: CASSRTGSSYNEQFF. CDR3 nucleotide sequence: TGTGCCAGCAGCCGGACAGGTAGCTCCTACAATGAGCAGTTCTTC. V and J are TRBV5-8 and TRBJ2-1; 7 bases fit TRBD1. In germline, CDR1 is SGHTS, CDR2 YDEGEE. CDR3 length: 15 residues. V dropped 4 bases and J dropped 0; count of bases not matched to a gene: 4.

This clone was detected only once. J is TRBJ1-1 and V is TRBV6-4; D gene uncertain. The germline V gene encodes CDR1 MRHNA and CDR2 SNTAGT. The CDR3 contains 13 residues. The V end was cut by 6 bases, the J end by 8 bases, with 16 bases between. CDR3 nucleotide sequence: TGTGCCAGCAGGAGAGAGCTGTCGGCGGAAGCTTTCTTT. Its translation: CASRRELSAEAFF.

The chain employs TRBV5-4 and TRBJ2-2; 12 bases are a match to TRBD2. The CDR3 is made up of 15 amino acids. Trimming removed 1 base from V and 6 bases from J; junction bases left unmatched: 1. CDR1 is SGHNT and CDR2 is YYREEE in the germline V gene (reference sequence). The CDR3 region has the DNA TGTGCCAGCAGCTTGCTAGCGGGAGGGCCCGGGGAGCTGTTTTTT. Translated: CASSLLAGGPGELFF.

This rearrangement joins TRBV6-5 to TRBJ1-1; D gene ambiguous. CDR1 MNHEY and CDR2 SVGAGI come from the germline V gene. The CDR3 is 14 residues long. V lost 2 bases, J lost 1 base, and 8 bases lay in between. The CDR3 region is CASSYRARNTEAFF. The CDR3 bases are TGTGCCAGCAGTTACAGGGCCAGGAACACTGAAGCTTTCTTT.

This clone was counted only a few times. This rearrangement joins TRBV6-5 to TRBJ1-2; D is possibly TRBD1 (5 bases). CDR3 length equals 15 residues. Trimming removed 7 bases at V and 4 bases at J, with 19 bases between. In germline, CDR1 is MNHEY, CDR2 SVGAGI. CDR3 in amino acids: CASNPRDGSLYGYTF. CDR3 DNA: TGTGCCAGCAATCCCCGGGACGGATCCCTCTATGGCTACACCTTC.